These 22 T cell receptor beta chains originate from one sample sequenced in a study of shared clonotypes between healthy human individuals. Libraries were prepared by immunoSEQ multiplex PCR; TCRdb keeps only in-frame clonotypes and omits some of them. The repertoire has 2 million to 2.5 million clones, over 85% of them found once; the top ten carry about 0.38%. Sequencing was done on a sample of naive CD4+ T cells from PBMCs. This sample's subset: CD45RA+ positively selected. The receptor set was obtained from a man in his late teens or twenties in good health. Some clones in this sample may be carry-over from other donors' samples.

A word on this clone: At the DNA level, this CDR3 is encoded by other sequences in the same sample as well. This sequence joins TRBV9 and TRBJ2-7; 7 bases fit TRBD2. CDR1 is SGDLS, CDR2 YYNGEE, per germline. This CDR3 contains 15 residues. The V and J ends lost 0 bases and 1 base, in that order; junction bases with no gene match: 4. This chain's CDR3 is CASSVGASGSYEQYF. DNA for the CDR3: TGTGCCAGCAGCGTAGGGGCTAGCGGATCCTACGAGCAGTACTTC.

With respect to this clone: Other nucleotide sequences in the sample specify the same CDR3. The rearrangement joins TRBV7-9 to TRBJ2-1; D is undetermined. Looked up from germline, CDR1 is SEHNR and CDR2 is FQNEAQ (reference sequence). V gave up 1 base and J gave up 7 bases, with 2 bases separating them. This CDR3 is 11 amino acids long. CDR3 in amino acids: CASSLENEQFF. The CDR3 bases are TGTGCCAGCAGCTTAGAAAATGAGCAGTTCTTC.

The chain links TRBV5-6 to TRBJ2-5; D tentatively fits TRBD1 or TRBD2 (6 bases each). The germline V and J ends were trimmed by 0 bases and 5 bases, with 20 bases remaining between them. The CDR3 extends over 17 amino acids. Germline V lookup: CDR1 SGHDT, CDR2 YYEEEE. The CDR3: CASSLVGGEGDRETQYF. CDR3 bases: TGTGCCAGCAGCTTGGTGGGGGGCGAAGGCGATAGGGAGACCCAGTACTTC.

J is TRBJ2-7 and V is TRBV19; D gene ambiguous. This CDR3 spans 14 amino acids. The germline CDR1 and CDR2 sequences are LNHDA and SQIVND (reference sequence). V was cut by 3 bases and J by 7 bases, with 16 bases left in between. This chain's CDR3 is CASSISDLMGEQYF. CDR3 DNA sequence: TGTGCCAGTAGTATCTCTGACCTTATGGGGGAGCAGTACTTC.

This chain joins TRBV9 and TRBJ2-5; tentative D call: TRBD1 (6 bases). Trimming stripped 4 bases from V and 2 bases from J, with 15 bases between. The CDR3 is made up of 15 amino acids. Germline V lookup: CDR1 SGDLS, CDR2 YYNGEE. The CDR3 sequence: CASSPQGFYQETQYF. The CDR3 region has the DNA TGTGCCAGCAGCCCTCAGGGGTTCTATCAAGAGACCCAGTACTTC.

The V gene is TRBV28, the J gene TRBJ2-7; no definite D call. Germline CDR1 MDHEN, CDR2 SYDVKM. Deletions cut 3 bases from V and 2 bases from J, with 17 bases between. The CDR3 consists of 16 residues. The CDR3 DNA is TGTGCCAGCAGTTTTGTCAGAAAACCATTTCCCTACGAGCAGTACTTC. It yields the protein CASSFVRKPFPYEQYF.

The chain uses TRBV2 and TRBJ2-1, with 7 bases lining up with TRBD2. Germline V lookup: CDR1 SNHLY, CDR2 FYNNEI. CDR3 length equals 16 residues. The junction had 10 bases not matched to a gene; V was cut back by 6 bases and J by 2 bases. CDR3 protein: CASREPGLPTYNEQFF. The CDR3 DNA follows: TGTGCCAGCAGAGAACCGGGACTACCAACCTACAATGAGCAGTTCTTC.

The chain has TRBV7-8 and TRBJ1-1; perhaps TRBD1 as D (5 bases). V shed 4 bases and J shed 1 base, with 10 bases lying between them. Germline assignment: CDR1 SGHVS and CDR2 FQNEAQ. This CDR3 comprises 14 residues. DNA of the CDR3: TGTGCCAGCAGCTGGGGACTAGCGAACACTGAAGCTTTCTTT. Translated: CASSWGLANTEAFF.

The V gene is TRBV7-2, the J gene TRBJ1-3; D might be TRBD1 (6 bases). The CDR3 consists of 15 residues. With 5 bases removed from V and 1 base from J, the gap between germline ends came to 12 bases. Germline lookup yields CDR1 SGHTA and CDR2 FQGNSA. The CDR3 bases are TGTGCCAGCAGCCCTAAGGGGGAATCTGGAAACACCATATATTTT. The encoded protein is CASSPKGESGNTIYF.

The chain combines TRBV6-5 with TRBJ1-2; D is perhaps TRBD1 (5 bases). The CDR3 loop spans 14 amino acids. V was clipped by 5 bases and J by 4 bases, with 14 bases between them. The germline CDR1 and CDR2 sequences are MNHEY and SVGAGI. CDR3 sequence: CASSPQGRTYGYTF. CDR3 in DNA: TGTGCCAGCAGTCCTCAGGGACGGACCTATGGCTACACCTTC.

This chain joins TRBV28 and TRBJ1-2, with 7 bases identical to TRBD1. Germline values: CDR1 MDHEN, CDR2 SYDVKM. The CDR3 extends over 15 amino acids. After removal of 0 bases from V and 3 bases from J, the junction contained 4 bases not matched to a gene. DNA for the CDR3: TGTGCCAGCAGTTTATGGCAGGGGGGGTACTATGGCTACACCTTC. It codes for CASSLWQGGYYGYTF.

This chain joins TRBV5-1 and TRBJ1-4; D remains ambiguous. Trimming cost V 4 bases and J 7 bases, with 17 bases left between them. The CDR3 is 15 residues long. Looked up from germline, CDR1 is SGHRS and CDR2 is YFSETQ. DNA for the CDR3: TGCGCCAGCAGCACTGGGTTTGGGGTTGGTGAAAAACTGTTTTTT. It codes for CASSTGFGVGEKLFF. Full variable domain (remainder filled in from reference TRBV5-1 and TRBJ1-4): KAGVTQTPRYLIKTRGQQVTLSCSPISGHRSVSWYQQTPGQGLQFLFEYFSETQRNKGNFPGRFSGRQFSNSRSEMNVSTLELGDSALYLCASSTGFGVGEKLFFGSGTQLSVL.

DNA for the CDR3: TGTGCCAGCAGCTTAGTGGGGGGGCCGTCCTCGTACGAGCAGTACTTC. As protein: CASSLVGGPSSYEQYF. The chain uses TRBV7-9 and TRBJ2-7; a possible D gene is TRBD2 (7 bases). This CDR3 comprises 16 residues. Trimming removed 1 base at V and 4 bases at J, with 17 bases between. Germline V gene sequence: CDR1 SEHNR, CDR2 FQNEAQ (reference sequence).

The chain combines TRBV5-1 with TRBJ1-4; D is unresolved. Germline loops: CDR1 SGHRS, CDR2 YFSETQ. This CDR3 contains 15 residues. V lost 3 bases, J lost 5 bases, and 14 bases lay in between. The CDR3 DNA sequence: TGCGCCAGCAGCTCAGGTACCGGGAGCAATGAAAAACTGTTTTTT. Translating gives CASSSGTGSNEKLFF.

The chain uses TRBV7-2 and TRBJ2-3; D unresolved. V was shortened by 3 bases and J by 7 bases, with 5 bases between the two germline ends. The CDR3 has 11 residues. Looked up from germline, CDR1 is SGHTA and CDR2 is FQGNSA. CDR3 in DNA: TGTGCCAGCAGCTTTTTGAATACGCAGTATTTT. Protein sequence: CASSFLNTQYF.

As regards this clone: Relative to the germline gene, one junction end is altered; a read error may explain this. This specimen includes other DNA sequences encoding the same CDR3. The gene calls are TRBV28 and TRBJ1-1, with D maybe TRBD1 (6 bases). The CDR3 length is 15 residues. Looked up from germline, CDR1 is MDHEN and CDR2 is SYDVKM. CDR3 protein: CASSPSTGRNTEAFF. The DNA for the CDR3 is TGTGCCAGCAGCCCGTCGACAGGAAGGAACACTGAGGCTTTCTTT.

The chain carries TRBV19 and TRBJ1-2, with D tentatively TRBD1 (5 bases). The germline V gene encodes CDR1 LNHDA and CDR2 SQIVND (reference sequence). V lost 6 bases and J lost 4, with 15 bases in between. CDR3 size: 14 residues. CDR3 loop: CASRGTGPVYGYTF. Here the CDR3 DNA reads TGTGCCAGTAGGGGTACGGGGCCGGTCTATGGCTACACCTTC.

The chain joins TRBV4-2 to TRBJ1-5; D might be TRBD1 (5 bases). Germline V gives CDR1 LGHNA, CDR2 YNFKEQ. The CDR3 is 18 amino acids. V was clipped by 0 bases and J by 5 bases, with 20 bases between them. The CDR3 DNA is TGTGCCAGCAGCCAAGATGCAAGGAGGGGACCCACGGATCAGCCCCAGCATTTT. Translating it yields CASSQDARRGPTDQPQHF.

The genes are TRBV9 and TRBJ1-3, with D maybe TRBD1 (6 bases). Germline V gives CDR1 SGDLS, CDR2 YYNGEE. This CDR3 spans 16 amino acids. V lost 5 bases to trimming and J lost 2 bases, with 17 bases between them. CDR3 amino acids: CASSAGGALPGNTIYF. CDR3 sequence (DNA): TGTGCCAGCAGTGCTGGGGGGGCCCTCCCTGGAAACACCATATATTTT.

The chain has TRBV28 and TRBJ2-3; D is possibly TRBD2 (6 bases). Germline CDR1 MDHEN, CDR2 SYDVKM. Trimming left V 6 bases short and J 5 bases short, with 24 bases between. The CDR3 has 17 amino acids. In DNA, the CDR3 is TGTGCCAGCAGCCCGACCTTTTTGAAGGAGGGCGGAGATACGCAGTATTTT. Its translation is CASSPTFLKEGGDTQYF. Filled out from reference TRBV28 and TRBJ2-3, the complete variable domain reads DVKVTQSSRYLVKRTGEKVFLECVQDMDHENMFWYRQDPGLGLRLIYFSYDVKMKEKGDIPEGYSVSREKKERFSLILESASTNQTSMYLCASSPTFLKEGGDTQYFGPGTRLTVL.

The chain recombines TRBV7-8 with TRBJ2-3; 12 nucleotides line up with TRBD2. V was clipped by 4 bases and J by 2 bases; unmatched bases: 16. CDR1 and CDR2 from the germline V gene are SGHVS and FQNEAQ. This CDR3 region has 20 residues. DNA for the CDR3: TGTGCCAGCAGCTCTAGAACCTCTCGGACTAGCGGGACGGTCACAGATACGCAGTATTTT. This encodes CASSSRTSRTSGTVTDTQYF.

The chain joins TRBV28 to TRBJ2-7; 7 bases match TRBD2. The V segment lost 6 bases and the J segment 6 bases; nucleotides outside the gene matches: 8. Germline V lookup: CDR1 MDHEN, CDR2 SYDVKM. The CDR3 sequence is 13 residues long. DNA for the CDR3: TGTGCCAGCAGGGGGGGGTTGGCCGGCGAGCAGTACTTC. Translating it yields CASRGGLAGEQYF.